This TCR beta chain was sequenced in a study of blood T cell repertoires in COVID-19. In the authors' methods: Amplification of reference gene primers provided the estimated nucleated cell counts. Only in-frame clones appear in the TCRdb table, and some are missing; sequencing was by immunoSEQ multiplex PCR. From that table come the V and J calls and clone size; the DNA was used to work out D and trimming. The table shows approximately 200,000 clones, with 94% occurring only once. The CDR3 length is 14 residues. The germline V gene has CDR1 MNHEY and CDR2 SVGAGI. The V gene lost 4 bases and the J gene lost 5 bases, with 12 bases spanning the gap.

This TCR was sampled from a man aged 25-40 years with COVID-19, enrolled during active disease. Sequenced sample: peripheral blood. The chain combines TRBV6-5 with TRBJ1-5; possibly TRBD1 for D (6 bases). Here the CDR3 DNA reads TGTGCCAGCAGTTGGGGGCCGGAGGATCAGCCCCAGCATTTT. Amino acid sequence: CASSWGPEDQPQHF.